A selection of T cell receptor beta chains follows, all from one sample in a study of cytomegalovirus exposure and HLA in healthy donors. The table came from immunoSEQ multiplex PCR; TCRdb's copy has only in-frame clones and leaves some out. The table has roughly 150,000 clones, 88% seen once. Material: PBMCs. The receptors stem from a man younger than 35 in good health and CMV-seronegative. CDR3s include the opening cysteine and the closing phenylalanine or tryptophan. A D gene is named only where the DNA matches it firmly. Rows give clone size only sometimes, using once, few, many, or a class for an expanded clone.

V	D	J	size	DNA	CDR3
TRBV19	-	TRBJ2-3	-	TGTGCCAGTGCTCTAGGGAGCGGAGGAGATACGCAGTATTTT	CASALGSGGDTQYF
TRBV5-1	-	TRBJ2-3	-	TGCGCCAGCAGCTGGGACTCGCCTTACACAGATACGCAGTATTTT	CASSWDSPYTDTQYF
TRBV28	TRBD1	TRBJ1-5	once	TGTGCCAGCAGTTTCATACAGGGGTGGCAGCCCCAGCATTTT	CASSFIQGWQPQHF
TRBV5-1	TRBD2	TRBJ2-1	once	TGCGCCAGCAGCAACACGCCGGGACTAGCGGCCTACAATGAGCAGTTCTTC	CASSNTPGLAAYNEQFF
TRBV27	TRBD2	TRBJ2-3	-	TGTGCCAGCAGTTTCGTACTAGCGGGAGGGCCGAGGACGCAGTATTTT	CASSFVLAGGPRTQYF
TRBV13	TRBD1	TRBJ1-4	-	TGTGCCAGCAGACGGACAGGGAGCGGTGAAAAACTGTTTTTT	CASRRTGSGEKLFF
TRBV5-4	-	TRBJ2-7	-	TGTGCCAGCAGCGGAGCCCCACCTTCCAACGAGCAGTACTTC	CASSGAPPSNEQYF
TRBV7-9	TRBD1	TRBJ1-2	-	TGTGCCAGCAGCCTCTTACAGGGGAGCTATGGCTACACCTTC	CASSLLQGSYGYTF
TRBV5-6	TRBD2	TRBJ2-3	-	TGTGCCAGCAGCTTGGAAGGAGCGGGAGGGGGCACAGATACGCAGTATTTT	CASSLEGAGGGTDTQYF
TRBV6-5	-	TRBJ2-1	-	TGTGCCAGCAGTTACGGCGGCTCCTACAATGAGCAGTTCTTC	CASSYGGSYNEQFF
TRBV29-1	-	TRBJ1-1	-	TGCAGCGCCTCGTGGGGGGAAAACACTGAAGCTTTCTTT	CSASWGENTEAFF
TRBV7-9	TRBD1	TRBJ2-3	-	TGTGCCAGCACCTATCCCCGGGACAGGAGCACAGATACGCAGTATTTT	CASTYPRDRSTDTQYF
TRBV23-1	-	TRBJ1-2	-	TGCGCCAGCAGTCAATCGGGGCAGGCTAACTATGGCTACACCTTC	CASSQSGQANYGYTF
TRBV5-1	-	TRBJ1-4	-	TGCGCCAGCAGCTTTCAGGGTGGAAGTAATGAAAAACTGTTTTTT	CASSFQGGSNEKLFF
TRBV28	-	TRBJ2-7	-	TGTGCCACCTTCAGGGGTCCCGAGCAGTACTTC	CATFRGPEQYF
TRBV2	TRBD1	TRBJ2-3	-	TGTGCCAGCAGGACAGGGGGCACAGATACGCAGTATTTT	CASRTGGTDTQYF
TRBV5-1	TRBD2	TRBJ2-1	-	TGCGCCAGCAGCTTGGCCGGCGGGAGTAACAATGAGCAGTTCTTC	CASSLAGGSNNEQFF
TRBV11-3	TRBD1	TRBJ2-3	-	TGTGCCAGCAGCCGGACAGGACCAGATACGCAGTATTTT	CASSRTGPDTQYF
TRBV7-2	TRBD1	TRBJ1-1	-	TGTGCCAGCAGCCTTTTCCAGGGGGCTTACACTGAAGCTTTCTTT	CASSLFQGAYTEAFF
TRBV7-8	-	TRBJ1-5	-	TGTGCCAGCAGCTTAATCACAGGGTGGGGTTTAAGCAATCAGCCCCAGCATTTT	CASSLITGWGLSNQPQHF
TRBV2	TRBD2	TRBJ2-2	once	TGTGCCAGCAGTGTGGGGGCTAGCGGGAGAATGGGGGAGCTGTTTTTT	CASSVGASGRMGELFF
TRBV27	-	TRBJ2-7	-	TGTGCCAGCAGTTGGTCCGGGGTTCGGCACTCCTACGAGCAGTACTTC	CASSWSGVRHSYEQYF
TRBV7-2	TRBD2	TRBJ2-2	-	TGTGCCAGCAGCTTAACTTTACTAGCGTCGGGAACCGGGGAGCTGTTTTTT	CASSLTLLASGTGELFF
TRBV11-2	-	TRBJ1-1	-	TGTGCCAGCAGCCCCGGTTTTTCCACTGAAGCTTTCTTT	CASSPGFSTEAFF
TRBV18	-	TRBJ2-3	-	TGTGCCAGCTCACCACAGGGGGAGACAGATACGCAGTATTTT	CASSPQGETDTQYF
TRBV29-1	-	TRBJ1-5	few	TGCAGCGTTGGGGCAGATAATCAGCCCCAGCATTTT	CSVGADNQPQHF